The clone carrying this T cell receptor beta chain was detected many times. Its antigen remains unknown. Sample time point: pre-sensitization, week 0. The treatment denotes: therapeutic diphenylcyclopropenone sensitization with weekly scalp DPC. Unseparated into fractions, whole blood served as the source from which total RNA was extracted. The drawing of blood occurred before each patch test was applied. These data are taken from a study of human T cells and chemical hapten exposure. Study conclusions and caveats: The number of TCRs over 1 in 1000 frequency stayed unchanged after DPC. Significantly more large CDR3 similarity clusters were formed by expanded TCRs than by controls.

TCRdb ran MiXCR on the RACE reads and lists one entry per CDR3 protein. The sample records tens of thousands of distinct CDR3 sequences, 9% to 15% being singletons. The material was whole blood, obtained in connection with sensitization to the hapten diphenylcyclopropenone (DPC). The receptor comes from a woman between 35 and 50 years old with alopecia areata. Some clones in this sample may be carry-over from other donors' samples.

The DNA of the CDR3 is TGCGCCAGCAGTGAGTCGACTCCCGTTTACGAGCAGTACTTC. This codes for CASSESTPVYEQYF. The J gene is TRBJ2-7, the V gene TRBV10-2; D is unresolved. The CDR3 extends over 14 amino acids. Germline V gives CDR1 WSHSY, CDR2 SAAADI. Trimming pared 0 bases from V and 4 bases from J, leaving 10 bases between.